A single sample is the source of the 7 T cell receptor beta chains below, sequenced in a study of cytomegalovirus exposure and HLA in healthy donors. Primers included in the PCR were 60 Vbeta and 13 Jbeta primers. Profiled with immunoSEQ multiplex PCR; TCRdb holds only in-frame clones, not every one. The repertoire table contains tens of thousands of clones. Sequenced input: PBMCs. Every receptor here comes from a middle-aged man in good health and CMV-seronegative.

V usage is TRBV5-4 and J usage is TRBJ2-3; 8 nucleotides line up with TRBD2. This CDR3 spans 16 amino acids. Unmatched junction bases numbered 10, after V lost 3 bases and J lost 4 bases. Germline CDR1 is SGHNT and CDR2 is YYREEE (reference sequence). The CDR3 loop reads CASSSGLVGDADTQYF. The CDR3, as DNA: TGTGCCAGCAGCTCGGGACTAGTGGGGGACGCAGATACGCAGTATTTT.

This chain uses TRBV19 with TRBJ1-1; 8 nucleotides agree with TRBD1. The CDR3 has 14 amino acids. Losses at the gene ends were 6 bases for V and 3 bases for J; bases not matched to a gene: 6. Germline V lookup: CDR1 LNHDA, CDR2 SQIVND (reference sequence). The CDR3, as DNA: TGTGCCAGTAGCCCCAGGGGGCTGGACACTGAAGCTTTCTTT. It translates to CASSPRGLDTEAFF. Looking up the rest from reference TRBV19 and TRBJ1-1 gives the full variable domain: DGGITQSPKYLFRKEGQNVTLSCEQNLNHDAMYWYRQDPGQGLRLIYYSQIVNDFQKGDIAEGYSVSREKKESFPLTVTSAQKNPTAFYLCASSPRGLDTEAFFGQGTRLTVV.

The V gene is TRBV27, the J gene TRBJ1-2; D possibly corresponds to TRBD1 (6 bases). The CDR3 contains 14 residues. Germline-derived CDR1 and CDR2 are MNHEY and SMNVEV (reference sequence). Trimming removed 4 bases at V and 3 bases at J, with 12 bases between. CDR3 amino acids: CASSSQGRHYGYTF. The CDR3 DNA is TGTGCCAGCAGTTCCCAGGGGCGCCACTATGGCTACACCTTC.

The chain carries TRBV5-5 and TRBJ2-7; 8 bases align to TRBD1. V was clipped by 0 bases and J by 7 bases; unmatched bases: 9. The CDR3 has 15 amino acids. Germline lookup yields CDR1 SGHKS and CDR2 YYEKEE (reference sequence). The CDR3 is CASSLVPGGLGEQYF. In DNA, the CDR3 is TGTGCCAGCAGCTTGGTTCCAGGGGGCTTGGGGGAGCAGTACTTC. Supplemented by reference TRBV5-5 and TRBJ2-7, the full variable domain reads DAGVTQSPTHLIKTRGQQVTLRCSPISGHKSVSWYQQVLGQGPQFIFQYYEKEERGRGNFPDRFSARQFPNYSSELNVNALLLGDSALYLCASSLVPGGLGEQYFGPGTRLTVT.

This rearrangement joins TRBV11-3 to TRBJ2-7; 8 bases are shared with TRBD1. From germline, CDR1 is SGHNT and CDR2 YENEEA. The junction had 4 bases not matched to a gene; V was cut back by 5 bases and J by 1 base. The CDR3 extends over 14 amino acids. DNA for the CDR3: TGTGCCAGCAGCCATCGGACAGGGTCCTACGAGCAGTACTTC. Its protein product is CASSHRTGSYEQYF.

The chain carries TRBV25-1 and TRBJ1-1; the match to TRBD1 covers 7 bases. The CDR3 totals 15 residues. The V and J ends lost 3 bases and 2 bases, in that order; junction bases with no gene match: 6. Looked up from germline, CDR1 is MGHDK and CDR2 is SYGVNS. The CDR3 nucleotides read TGTGCCAGCAGTGACAAGGGGGCGGGAAACACTGAAGCTTTCTTT. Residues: CASSDKGAGNTEAFF.

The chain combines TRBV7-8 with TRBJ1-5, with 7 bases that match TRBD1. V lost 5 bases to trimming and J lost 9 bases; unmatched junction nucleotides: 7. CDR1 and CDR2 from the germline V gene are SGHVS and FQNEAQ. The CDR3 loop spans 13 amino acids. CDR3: CASSRTGEAPQHF. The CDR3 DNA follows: TGTGCCAGCAGCCGGACAGGCGAGGCGCCCCAGCATTTT.